Presented here are 2 T cell receptor beta chains from one specimen sequenced in a study of metastatic and nonmetastatic thyroid tumors. Patients were all untreated before their thyroid surgery. TCRdb re-called the PCR reads with MiXCR. In the table there are 7,000 to 9,500 clones, roughly 14% of which are singletons. The sequenced sample consisted of blood. Receptors were obtained from a female donor with papillary thyroid cancer or a benign thyroid nodule (not recorded which). Some clones in this sample may be carry-over from other donors' samples.

This clone has ten or more counts. A much larger clone lies one base from this, so it may be a read error. The V gene is TRBV11-3, the J gene TRBJ2-2; D gene uncertain. The CDR3 is 14 residues long. The V gene's germline CDR1 is SGHNT and CDR2 YENEEA. The V gene lost 8 bases and the J gene lost 4 bases, with 14 bases spanning the gap. The CDR3 spells CASFTTASTGELFF. The CDR3 DNA sequence: TGTGCCAGCTTCACGACGGCGAGCACCGGGGAGCTGTTTTTT.

This clone has more than one count but fewer than ten. The chain uses TRBV6-1 and TRBJ2-1; 9 nucleotides align to TRBD2. CDR3 length equals 14 residues. V shed 6 bases, J shed 4 bases, and the junction held 4 bases outside the gene matches. Germline lookup yields CDR1 MNHNS and CDR2 SASEGT. In DNA, the CDR3 is TGTGCCAGCAGAACTAGCGGGCCTTACAATGAGCAGTTCTTC. As protein: CASRTSGPYNEQFF.